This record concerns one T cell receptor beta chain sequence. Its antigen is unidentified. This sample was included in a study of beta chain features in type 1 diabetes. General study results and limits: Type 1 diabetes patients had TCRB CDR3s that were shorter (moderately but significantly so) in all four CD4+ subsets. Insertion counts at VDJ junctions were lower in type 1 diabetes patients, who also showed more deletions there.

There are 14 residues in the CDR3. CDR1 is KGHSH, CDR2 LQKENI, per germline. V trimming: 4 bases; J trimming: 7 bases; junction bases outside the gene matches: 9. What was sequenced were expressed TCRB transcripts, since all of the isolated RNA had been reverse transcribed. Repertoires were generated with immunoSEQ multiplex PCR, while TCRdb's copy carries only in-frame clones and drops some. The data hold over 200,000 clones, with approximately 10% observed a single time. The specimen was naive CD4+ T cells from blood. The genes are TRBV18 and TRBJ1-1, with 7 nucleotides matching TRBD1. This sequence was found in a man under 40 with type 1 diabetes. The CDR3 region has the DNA TGTGCCAGCTCACTGGCGACAGGGCGAAGTGAAGCTTTCTTT. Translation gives CASSLATGRSEAFF.